The present T cell receptor (beta chain) was sequenced within a study of blood T cells in healthy people across ages. The V end was cut by 1 base, the J end by 2 bases, with 10 bases between. This CDR3 is 15 amino acids long. Germline lookup yields CDR1 SGHVS and CDR2 FQNEAQ. Primed by a sample-barcoded 5' primer and a J-beta primer mix, a second PCR proceeded for 7 to 11 cycles. Researchers report that a template-switch adaptor with 12 random nucleotides tagged each cDNA molecule. Each CDR3 protein gets one entry after TCRdb re-called the 5' RACE reads with MiXCR. Among hundreds of thousands of distinct CDR3 sequences listed, 58% were seen once. The study recruited healthy Caucasian donors from Russia who were aged about 6 to 95. The total RNA that was extracted per sample amounted to at least 5 micrograms.

This sequence was found in a man between 25 and 39 years old in good health. The sample comprised blood. V and J are TRBV7-8 and TRBJ2-3; unclear D gene. The CDR3 DNA reads TGTGCCAGCAGCTTAGAACGGGCCGTCACAGATACGCAGTATTTT. This codes for CASSLERAVTDTQYF.